A selection of T cell receptor beta chains follows, all from one sample in a study of blood T cell repertoires in COVID-19. Generated by immunoSEQ multiplex PCR, the TCRdb table keeps only in-frame clones and is missing some. Of approximately 32,000 clones listed, around 88% are singletons. Material: peripheral blood. Receptors were obtained from a woman between 65 and 79 years old with active COVID-19. Both conserved end residues are part of each CDR3. The D gene is left open where the match is weak. A clone size is listed for some rows: how often the clone was seen (once, few, many), or a class if it is expanded.

>few|-|TRBJ1-2|TRBV3-1/TRBV3-2
TGTGCCAGCAGCCAAGATCGAGGGGGGGGCGGTGGCTACACCTTC
CASSQDRGGGGGYTF
>-|TRBD2|TRBJ2-1|TRBV27
TGTGCCAGCAACCCAACTAGCGGGGGATACAATGAGCAGTTCTTC
CASNPTSGGYNEQFF
>-|-|TRBJ2-3|TRBV6-5
TGTGCCAGCGGGAGGCGGGGCGGCACAGATACGCAGTATTTT
CASGRRGGTDTQYF
>-|TRBD2|TRBJ2-1|TRBV6-6
TGTGCCAGCAGTTACGGGGGGGGTTCCTACAATGAGCAGTTCTTC
CASSYGGGSYNEQFF
>-|-|TRBJ1-5|TRBV6-1
TGTGCCAGCAGTGAATCGATGATACAGGGTGGACAGCCCCAGCATTTT
CASSESMIQGGQPQHF
>-|-|TRBJ1-1|TRBV19
TGTGCCAGTAGTATAGGGGGGGGCAACGACGCTGAAGCTTTCTTT
CASSIGGGNDAEAFF
>-|TRBD2|TRBJ2-1|TRBV13
TGTGCCAGCAGCGATAGCGGGGGGCTGAACAATGAGCAGTTCTTC
CASSDSGGLNNEQFF
>once|TRBD1|TRBJ1-2|TRBV4-1
TGCGCCAGCAGCCAAGAGGGACAGGGATACTATGGCTACACCTTC
CASSQEGQGYYGYTF
>-|-|TRBJ2-7|TRBV4-3
TGCGCCAGCAGCCCATCGTTAGCCTACGAGCAGTACTTC
CASSPSLAYEQYF
>-|TRBD1|TRBJ2-5|TRBV5-5
TGTGCCAGCAGCGCCGGGACAGGGGATTTTGAGACCCAGTACTTC
CASSAGTGDFETQYF
>-|TRBD2|TRBJ2-1|TRBV6-5
TGTGCCAGCAGTCCGCGGACTAGCGGGAACAATGAGCAGTTCTTC
CASSPRTSGNNEQFF
>-|TRBD1|TRBJ2-3|TRBV9
TGTGCCAGCACCCCAGGGGGCGCAGATACGCAGTATTTT
CASTPGGADTQYF
>-|-|TRBJ2-3|TRBV9
TGTGCCAGCAGCGTAGGACACGCCACAGATACGCAGTATTTT
CASSVGHATDTQYF
>few|-|TRBJ2-3|TRBV7-3
TGTGCCAGCAGCCTCTGGGCGACAGATACGCAGTATTTT
CASSLWATDTQYF
>-|TRBD2|TRBJ2-7|TRBV5-1
TGCGCCAGCAGCTTCACTAGCGGGGTCTCCTACGAGCAGTACTTC
CASSFTSGVSYEQYF
>-|TRBD2|TRBJ2-5|TRBV10-1
TGCGCCAGCAGCCCCTCCCTAGCGGGGGGCGCGGAGACCCAGTACTTC
CASSPSLAGGAETQYF
>-|TRBD1|TRBJ2-2|TRBV6-5
TGTGCCAGCAGCGCCGAACAGGGGGCGGGCGGGGAGCTGTTTTTT
CASSAEQGAGGELFF
>once|TRBD1|TRBJ1-1|TRBV3-1/TRBV3-2
TGTGCCAGCAGCGTCGGACAGGGTGGCGTGGCTTTCTTT
CASSVGQGGVAFF
>-|TRBD1|TRBJ1-4|TRBV7-3
TGTGCCAGCAGCCAACACAGGGGGCAGGGTGAAAAACTGTTTTTT
CASSQHRGQGEKLFF
>-|TRBD1|TRBJ2-7|TRBV25-1
TGTGCCAGGACAGGGGACTACGAGCAGTACTTC
CARTGDYEQYF
>-|-|TRBJ2-3|TRBV5-4
TGTGCCAGCAGCCGAGGCGGAGTGATAGATACGCAGTATTTT
CASSRGGVIDTQYF
>-|TRBD2|TRBJ2-5|TRBV7-2
TGTGCCAGCAGCTGGGCGGGGGGCGTGCAAGAGACCCAGTACTTC
CASSWAGGVQETQYF
>once|-|TRBJ2-5|TRBV5-6
TGTGCCAGCAGCCAGATGCGGGGAGAGACCCAGTACTTC
CASSQMRGETQYF
>-|-|TRBJ2-3|TRBV7-2
TGTGCCAGCAGCTCCTCCTTAGCGTCAGATACGCAGTATTTT
CASSSSLASDTQYF
>once|-|TRBJ2-1|TRBV2
TGTGCCAGCAGTGAGAGTCCCAGGGGGGTCGGGATCTTC
CASSESPRGVGIF
>-|-|TRBJ2-3|TRBV5-1
TGCGCCAGCAGCCCGCCAGGGGACCGGACAGATACGCAGTATTTT
CASSPPGDRTDTQYF
>once|TRBD2|TRBJ2-5|TRBV24-1
TGTGCCACCAGTGATCTTAGCGGGGCGGAGACCCAGTACTTC
CATSDLSGAETQYF
>-|-|TRBJ2-6|TRBV5-1
TGCGCCAGCAGCGCCGGACAGTACTCTGGGGCCAACGTCCTGACTTTC
CASSAGQYSGANVLTF
>-|TRBD2|TRBJ2-1|TRBV4-1
TGCGCCAGCAGCCTCCTAGCGGGCAATGAGCAGTTCTTC
CASSLLAGNEQFF
>-|-|TRBJ2-5|TRBV7-8
TGTGCCAGCAGCTGGACAGTGTACCAAGAGACCCAGTACTTC
CASSWTVYQETQYF
>-|TRBD1|TRBJ2-7|TRBV7-2
TGTGCCAGCAGCTCCTTAACAGGGGACGAGCAGTACTTC
CASSSLTGDEQYF
>once|TRBD1|TRBJ1-1|TRBV3-1/TRBV3-2
TGTGCCAGCAGCCTTGGGACAGGGCTCGTCAGCACTGAAGCTTTCTTT
CASSLGTGLVSTEAFF
>-|-|TRBJ2-7|TRBV4-1
TGCGCCAGCAGCCAAGGGGCGGGCGGATTATACGAGCAGTACTTC
CASSQGAGGLYEQYF
>once|TRBD1|TRBJ2-3|TRBV11-3
TGTGCCAGCAGCGGAACGCCTCGGACAGGGGATACAGCAGATACGCAGTATTTT
CASSGTPRTGDTADTQYF
>-|-|TRBJ1-4|TRBV18
TGTGCCAGCTCACCCGACTCGCTAACTAATGAAAAACTGTTTTTT
CASSPDSLTNEKLFF
>once|-|TRBJ2-5|TRBV7-9
TGTGCCAGCAGCCCCCATGGGCGGGCACTGGAGACCCAGTACTTC
CASSPHGRALETQYF
>-|TRBD1|TRBJ1-2|TRBV27
TGTGCCAGCAGGGGAACACAGGGGGCGCGATGGTATGGCTACACCTTC
CASRGTQGARWYGYTF
>-|-|TRBJ2-3|TRBV7-2
TGTGCCAGCAGCTTAATAGGGGTTCCTAGCGTCACAGATACGCAGTATTTT
CASSLIGVPSVTDTQYF
>-|TRBD2|TRBJ2-5|TRBV7-3
TGTGCCAGCAGCTTAAGCGGGGGGGCGGCTAGGGTAGCGGGGACAGAGACCCAGTACTTC
CASSLSGGAARVAGTETQYF
>-|TRBD1|TRBJ1-6|TRBV18
TGTGCCAGCTCGACAGGGGCAACCTATAATTCACCCCTCCACTTT
CASSTGATYNSPLHF
>-|-|TRBJ2-7|TRBV21-1
TGTGCCAGCAGCAAGAACAGGGTTTCAACTTACGAGCAGTACTTC
CASSKNRVSTYEQYF